Listed below are T cell receptor beta chains from one sample, sequenced in a study of CXCR3-negative and CXCR3-positive naive CD8 T cells. Following a re-call of the 5' RACE reads, TCRdb has one entry per CDR3 protein and lacks DNA. The ten top clones account for around 0.38%, within a sample of approximately 120,000 distinct CDR3 sequences. The specimen was naive CXCR3+ CD8+ T cells from blood. All receptors come from a human donor in good health. Some clones in this sample may be carry-over from other donors' samples. The CDR3 runs from the conserved cysteine through the conserved F or W. Each record gives: J gene, V gene, CDR3 protein.

TRBJ1-4 | TRBV16 | CASSGQGAPEKLFF
TRBJ2-1 | TRBV6-2/TRBV6-3 | CASLGQGVNNEQFF
TRBJ2-3 | TRBV7-9 | CASTAGLAGRDTQYF
TRBJ2-2 | TRBV12-3/TRBV12-4 | CASGRGGNTGELFF
TRBJ2-3 | TRBV12-3/TRBV12-4 | CASSLTTGGADTDTQYF
TRBJ2-1 | TRBV29-1 | CSVGLGNEQFF
TRBJ2-2 | TRBV29-1 | CSVATKSLAGDTGELFF
TRBJ2-1 | TRBV24-1 | CATSDAPGQGRGTHSYNEQFF
TRBJ2-1 | TRBV7-2 | CASSFYMMDLGQIYNEQFF
TRBJ2-2 | TRBV29-1 | CSVRGAGELFF
TRBJ2-1 | TRBV9 | CASSVGTSGKNEQFF
TRBJ2-2 | TRBV6-2/TRBV6-3 | CASTHSGGQNTGELFF
TRBJ1-2 | TRBV5-8 | CASRGYDRGYGYTF
TRBJ2-1 | TRBV7-9 | CASPKTAGSSYNEQFF
TRBJ2-7 | TRBV28 | CASIHPAAGGEQYF
TRBJ1-2 | TRBV7-8 | CASSETGVFDDGYTF
TRBJ2-5 | TRBV12-3/TRBV12-4 | CASSLGGYQETQYF
TRBJ2-7 | TRBV29-1 | CSVEWSYEQYF
TRBJ2-2 | TRBV5-8 | CASSLGDRGSTGELFF
TRBJ2-7 | TRBV15 | CATSGTSGRAREQYF
TRBJ2-7 | TRBV28 | CASSATSGRTYEQYF
TRBJ1-1 | TRBV2 | CASSEAITYTEAFF
TRBJ2-2 | TRBV2 | CASSADRAMVAGELFF
TRBJ1-1 | TRBV5-1 | CASSSAMVREAFF
TRBJ2-7 | TRBV4-3 | CASSQGDIAGGPGEQYF
TRBJ2-7 | TRBV4-2 | CASSPWTSDEQYF
TRBJ2-5 | TRBV28 | CASSPGTVKETQYF
TRBJ1-5 | TRBV27 | CASSRTGGNQPQHF
TRBJ1-2 | TRBV29-1 | CSGAGQNYGYTF
TRBJ2-3 | TRBV7-9 | CASSRYTNTDTQYF
TRBJ1-3 | TRBV7-8 | CASMNRSGNTIYF
TRBJ2-5 | TRBV12-3/TRBV12-4 | CASSVPEETQYF